This T cell receptor (beta chain) appears in the sequencing data of a study of control samples from healthy donors and cancer patients. The data were produced by immunoSEQ multiplex PCR, yet TCRdb's version contains in-frame clones alone and is incomplete. This sample yields tens of thousands of clones, of which roughly 86% are seen a single time; around 5.1% belongs to the top ten. The sample taken for sequencing was blood. The receptor comes from a man between 45 and 60 years old in good health.

The CDR3 DNA sequence: TGTGCCAGCAGCCCCCATGGGCGGGGGTACACAGATACGCAGTATTTT. Protein product: CASSPHGRGYTDTQYF. V and J are TRBV9 and TRBJ2-3, with 7 bases that match TRBD2. In germline, CDR1 is SGDLS, CDR2 YYNGEE. The CDR3 has 16 amino acids. V lost 4 bases, J lost 2 bases, and 10 bases stayed unmatched.